The TCR beta chain described here comes from a study of T cells in Graves' hyperthyroidism and ophthalmopathy. Graves' hyperthyroidism was deemed stable given no ophthalmopathy progression within 18 months. CDR1 is MNHEY and CDR2 is SVGAGI in the germline V gene. J was trimmed by 1 base and V by 3 bases; bases with no gene match: 17. The length of the CDR3 is 21 residues. Researchers amplified the TCR beta CDR3 regions from RNA transcripts. First-round RT-PCR with HTBI primers amplified the TCR CDR3 region. Using its own MiXCR run on the multiplex PCR reads, TCRdb lists one record per CDR3 protein. Altogether about 350,000 distinct CDR3 sequences are present, 11% to 15% being singletons, with the ten largest covering around 24%. About this clonotype itself: A much larger clone differs by one base, so this may be a read error. The conserved final phenylalanine or tryptophan is absent from the CDR3, which likely points to a read error.

This TCR derives from a woman in her 30s with Graves' hyperthyroidism. The V gene is TRBV6-5, the J gene TRBJ1-5; 11 nucleotides agree with TRBD1. Material: blood. The CDR3 reads CASSYRAGWADRGQSNQPQHC. The CDR3 bases are TGTGCCAGCAGTTATCGTGCGGGCTGGGCGGACAGGGGGCAAAGCAATCAGCCCCAGCATTGT.